The entry that follows covers one T cell receptor (beta chain) sequence. This clone was observed a single time. Its antigen is unknown. Per-base qualities were not stored, and no clone one base away is much larger. Library preparation employed the immunoSEQ multiplex PCR assay. The multiplex PCR relied on a mix of 60 forward primers for TCR Vbeta segments and 13 reverse primers for TCR Jbeta segments. The CDR3 region of rearranged TCR beta genes was amplified from genomic DNA by a multiplex PCR assay. The Illumina HiSeq System was used to sequence the amplified TCR beta libraries as 87-base-pair reads. The study's own analysis went as follows. A later analysis counted tens of millions of unique TCR beta chains across the approximately 700 repertoires, and around 9.9 million of these chains were shared by at least two donors. Raw reads were error-corrected and collapsed into unique sequences with a nearest-neighbor algorithm that merged closely related sequences to remove PCR and sequencing errors. CDR3 sequences were aligned to IMGT reference sequences to assign V, D and J gene segments. For a sequence to be retained, a match of at least six nucleotides to both a V gene segment and a J gene segment was required. Rearrangements were called productive when the CDR3 lacked stop codons and stayed in frame with V and J; all others were non-productive. Following IMGT convention, CDR3 was defined as the stretch from the second conserved V-encoded cysteine up to the conserved J-encoded phenylalanine. In an earlier analysis of just under 600 of the donors, sequences lacking an unambiguous match to a single V gene segment were excluded. In an earlier analysis of more than 500 of the donors, a V segment was called functional when productive rearrangements were above 56.7%, and segregating when the standard deviation between donors exceeded 5%. A statistical classification framework was built to diagnose cytomegalovirus status from the catalog of TCR beta chain sequences. A later analysis assigned V and J genes by comparing TCR nucleotide sequences with IMGT/GENE-DB human TR gene sequences. A later analysis assigned CDR3 sequences and most-parsimonious VDJ recombination scenarios with the TCRdist pipeline. In a later analysis, each TCR beta chain was defined by its CDR3 amino acid sequence together with its V-gene family, and reads without a unique V-gene family were excluded. A later analysis removed several hundred highly shared, low-generation-probability nucleotide sequences to deal with suspected cross-contamination and a sequencing artifact. In a later analysis, a clonal expansion index for each public chain was calculated from normalized within-repertoire ranks of inferred template counts. In a later analysis, generation probabilities were computed using a VDJ recombination model fitted to out-of-frame rearrangements, and the results were checked against IGoR. In a later analysis, TCR-TCR, TCR-HLA and TCR-CMV co-occurrence was scored with hypergeometric tests, and a repertoire-size bias correction was applied to TCR pairs. False discovery rates were estimated in a later analysis by permuting HLA or CMV assignments 20 times. In a later analysis, co-occurring TCRs were grouped using DBSCAN, with TCRdist sequence similarity added in when clustering inside HLA-allele-positive subsets. Repertoires with fewer than 30,000 or more than 120,000 public chains were left out of co-occurrence clustering, as were a handful of repertoires with anomalous nucleotide sharing. Imported from immuneACCESS, the table was reduced by TCRdb to in-frame sequences with V and J called. These copies leave out some clones; in studies compared against another copy, an unresolved V gene accounts for under half, and the cause of the remainder is not known. Clone size and V and J calls were adopted from that table, with D and trimming inferred from the DNA. The sample table holds fewer than 100,000 clones, of which roughly 80% were seen once. The ten biggest clones cover approximately 15% of the sample.

CDR1 PRHDT and CDR2 FYEKMQ are derived from the germline V gene (reference sequence). Clipping removes 3 bases from V and 5 bases from J, with 4 as the unmatched junction base count. Including the terminal cysteine and phenylalanine, the CDR3 comprises 14 residues. Only CDR3 DNA remains: 42 bases, in frame from the first base. The record originates from a study of cytomegalovirus exposure and HLA in healthy donors (dated by TCRdb to the late 2010s). Some background on the complete study: According to an earlier analysis of around 600 of the donors, 150 million to 200 million T cells yielded approximately 120 million unique TCR beta sequences and approximately 300 Gb of sequence data. In an earlier analysis of a few hundred of the donors, high-throughput TCR beta sequencing was used to judge whether each TCR beta V gene segment behaved as functional or pseudogenic. The study profiled the T cell repertoires of hundreds of subjects by immunosequencing and related them to cytomegalovirus serostatus. A later analysis re-analyzed previously published TCR beta repertoires from roughly 690 donors and added high-resolution HLA genotyping to study TCR occurrence patterns. Besides the first cohort of 666 subjects, a separate validation cohort made up of roughly 120 different subjects was used. HLA typing included class I and class II loci at four-digit resolution. Among some 400 genotyped donors of the cohort, an average of around 220,000 unique TCR beta nucleotide sequences was sequenced per donor, of which roughly 18% were non-productive. Of the roughly 430 genotyped donors, approximately 80% fell in the genetic ancestry cluster associated with self-reported Caucasian donors. Roughly 300 gigabases of sequencing data and tens of millions of unique TCR sequences were included in an early release covering roughly 700 HLA-typed donors. All discovery cohort repertoires had been generated using a single sequencing platform. The study aimed to test whether cataloging public T cell receptors could reveal signatures of past pathogen exposure. Alongside the repertoire data, information on donor age, sex, ethnicity and CMV serostatus was compiled. Roughly 5 DR-DQ haplotypes were handled as single units for association and clustering, since linkage in the cohort was strong. Genome-wide SNP genotypes for about 65% of the 666 donors were used in a later genetic analysis, which treated that subset as a discovery cohort. The number of donors typed differed by locus, with 629-630 for A, B, C, DRB1 and DQB1, 522 for DQA1, 600 to 610 for DPA1, and some 450 for DPB1. Rather than drawing on any new phenotypic data, the later analysis identified candidate immune exposures from TCR beta sequences and the way those sequences occurred across donors. High-throughput TCR immunosequencing, statistical association of individual TCRs with disease status, and machine learning were combined to predict cytomegalovirus infection status.

The cohort comprised under 700 healthy bone marrow donors. All cohort members were sampled while nominally healthy, although unrecorded immune exposures were likely present. The donor tested CMV seropositive and was one of the 289 seropositive cohort members. A peripheral blood sample was provided by each donor, and peripheral blood mononuclear cells were used for TCR beta sequencing. Genomic DNA was extracted from the blood cell samples with the Qiagen DNeasy Blood Extraction Kit. What the research found in general, with its limitations: Immune exposure information for the cohort was limited to CMV serostatus. This cohort had only TCR beta chains sequenced, and the lack of alpha or paired-chain data limited which features could be detected. The earlier analysis of approximately 590 of the donors excluded 15 to 20 rarely observed V segments, including chromosome 9 orphons, because counts were too low. In the study, some 160 TCR beta chains were listed as associated with cytomegalovirus. Linkage disequilibrium might explain the correlated functional status among segregating V segments, but an unknown experimental factor could not be ruled out. Strong co-occurrence of HLA alleles, especially DR and DQ, made assigning TCR associations to individual alleles difficult. In a later analysis, most CMV-associated TCR beta chains were found to appear HLA-restricted, with HLA associations seemingly driven largely by CMV exposure. Because HLA typing was unavailable for some donors at each locus, only the typed subset was used in association tests. Cytomegalovirus status was reported to be diagnosed by the classifier with high specificity and sensitivity in both the original and validation cohorts. While some public TCRs were present in many individuals, most TCR sequences turned up only very rarely across donors. A later genetic analysis reported fewer N-insertions in productive TCRs among donors in an Asian-associated ancestry cluster than the roughly 700-donor mean. Broadly in line with IMGT annotations, most TCR beta V segments showed up in productive rearrangements about 87% or about 30% of the time in an earlier analysis of 587 of the donors. The authors suggested that the approach could potentially be generalized to other disease states and immunological phenotypes. In a later analysis, HLA-associated TCR beta chains showed more clonal expansion and lower generation probabilities than non-associated chains that were equally common. The presence/absence analyses assumed that sequencing depth was roughly uniform across donors, and that assumption may not be true. The 87-base-pair reads could not distinguish some IMGT-functional V segments, including TRBV6-2 and TRBV6-3, so those segments were excluded. Specific HLA alleles were associated with over 15,000 TCR beta sequences at a false discovery rate of 0.05 in a later analysis. A cluster of highly shared sequence variants was judged likely to be a technical artifact of the sequencing pipeline. A later analysis reported that several top co-occurrence clusters appeared linked to parvovirus B19, influenza, CMV and Epstein-Barr virus. Three of the identified cytomegalovirus-associated TCR beta chains were confirmed in vitro to be specific for cytomegalovirus antigens. A later analysis found that TCR association rates varied across HLA loci, with DRB1 alleles showing the most associated TCRs and HLA-C alleles the fewest. A further reported finding was that TCR beta sequences accurately predicted the HLA-A and HLA-B alleles for most subjects in the first cohort. V-gene and J-gene trimming of TCR beta chains was associated with a missense DCLRE1C variant in a later genetic analysis, and the association was replicated in an independent cohort.

The sample taken for sequencing was PBMCs. The rearrangement combines TRBV13 with TRBJ2-5; 9 middle bases align to TRBD1. The receptor's source is a man between 60 and 70 years old in good health and CMV-seropositive. For the CDR3, the sequence is CASSFLTGGETQYF. The sequence in DNA is TGTGCCAGCAGCTTCCTGACAGGGGGGGAGACCCAGTACTTC.